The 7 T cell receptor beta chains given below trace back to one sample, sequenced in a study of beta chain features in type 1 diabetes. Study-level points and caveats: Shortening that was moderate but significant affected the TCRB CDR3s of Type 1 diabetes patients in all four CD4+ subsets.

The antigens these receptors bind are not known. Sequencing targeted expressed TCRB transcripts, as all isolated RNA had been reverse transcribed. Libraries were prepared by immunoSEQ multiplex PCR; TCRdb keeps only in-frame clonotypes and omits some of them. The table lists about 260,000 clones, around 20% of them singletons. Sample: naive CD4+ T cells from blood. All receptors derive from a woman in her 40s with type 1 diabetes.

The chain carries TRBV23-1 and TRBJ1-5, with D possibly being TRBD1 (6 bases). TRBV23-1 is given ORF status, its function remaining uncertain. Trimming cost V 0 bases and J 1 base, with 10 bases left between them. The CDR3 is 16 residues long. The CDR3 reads CASSQSSRGSNQPQHF. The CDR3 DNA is TGCGCCAGCAGTCAATCCTCCAGGGGCAGCAATCAGCCCCAGCATTTT.

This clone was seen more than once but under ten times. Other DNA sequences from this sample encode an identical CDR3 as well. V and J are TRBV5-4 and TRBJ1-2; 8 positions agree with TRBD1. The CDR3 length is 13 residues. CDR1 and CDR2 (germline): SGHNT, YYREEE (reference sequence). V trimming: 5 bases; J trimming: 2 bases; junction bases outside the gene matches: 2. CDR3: CASSRDRNYGYTF. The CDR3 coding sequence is TGTGCCAGCAGTCGGGACAGGAACTATGGCTACACCTTC.

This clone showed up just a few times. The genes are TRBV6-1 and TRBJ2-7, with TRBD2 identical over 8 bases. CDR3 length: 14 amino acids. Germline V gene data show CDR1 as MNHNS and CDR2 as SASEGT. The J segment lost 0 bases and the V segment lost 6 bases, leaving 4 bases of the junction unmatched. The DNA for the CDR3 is TGTGCCAGCAGCGCACTAGCGGACTCCTACGAGCAGTACTTC. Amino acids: CASSALADSYEQYF.

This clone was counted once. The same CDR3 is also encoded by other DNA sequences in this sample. The CDR3 region has the DNA TGTGCCAGCAGTGGACAGGTGAACACTGAAGCTTTCTTT. Translated, it gives CASSGQVNTEAFF. This rearrangement joins TRBV2 to TRBJ1-1; TRBD1 might be the D (6 bases). Germline values: CDR1 SNHLY, CDR2 FYNNEI. Trimming cost V 4 bases and J 0 bases, with 6 bases left between them. The CDR3 is made up of 13 amino acids.

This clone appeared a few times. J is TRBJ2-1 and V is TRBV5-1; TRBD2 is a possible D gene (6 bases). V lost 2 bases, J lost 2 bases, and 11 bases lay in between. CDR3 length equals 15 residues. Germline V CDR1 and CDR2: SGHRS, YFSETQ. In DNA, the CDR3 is TGCGCCAGCAGCTTCGGGACTCCCCCCTACAATGAGCAGTTCTTC. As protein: CASSFGTPPYNEQFF. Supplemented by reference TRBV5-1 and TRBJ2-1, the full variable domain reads KAGVTQTPRYLIKTRGQQVTLSCSPISGHRSVSWYQQTPGQGLQFLFEYFSETQRNKGNFPGRFSGRQFSNSRSEMNVSTLELGDSALYLCASSFGTPPYNEQFFGPGTRLTVL.

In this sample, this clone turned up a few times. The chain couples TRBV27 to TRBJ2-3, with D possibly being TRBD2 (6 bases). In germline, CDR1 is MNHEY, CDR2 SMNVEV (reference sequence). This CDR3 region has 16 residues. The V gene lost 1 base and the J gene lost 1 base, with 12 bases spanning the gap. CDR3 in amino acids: CASSLWRGLGTDTQYF. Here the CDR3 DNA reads TGTGCCAGCAGTTTATGGCGGGGCCTAGGCACAGATACGCAGTATTTT.

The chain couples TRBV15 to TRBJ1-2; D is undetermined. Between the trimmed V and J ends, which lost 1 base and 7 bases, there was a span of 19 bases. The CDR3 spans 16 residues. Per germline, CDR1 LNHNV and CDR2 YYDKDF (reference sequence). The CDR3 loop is CATSRGRAAERGGYTF. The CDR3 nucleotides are TGTGCCACCAGCAGAGGGAGGGCAGCTGAGCGGGGTGGCTACACCTTC.